Here is one T cell receptor beta chain with its context. Its antigen is not identified. The sample is drawn from a study of cytomegalovirus exposure and HLA in healthy donors. Study-level information: The Caucasian-associated ancestry cluster contained approximately 81% of the approximately 400 genotyped donors. General study points: Later, TCR association rates were found to vary by HLA locus, highest for DRB1 and lowest for HLA-C.

PCR involved 60 Vbeta and 13 Jbeta primers. The data were produced by immunoSEQ multiplex PCR, yet TCRdb's version contains in-frame clones alone and is incomplete. Of about 130,000 clones in the sample, about 10% were seen once. Healthy bone marrow donors formed the donor group. V was clipped by 0 bases and J by 5 bases, with 3 bases between them. From germline, CDR1 is SGDLS and CDR2 YYNGEE. The CDR3 has 13 amino acids. The receptor comes from a woman under 30 in good health and CMV-seropositive. The chain links TRBV9 to TRBJ2-6; D gene uncertain. Sequencing input: PBMCs. The CDR3 DNA sequence: TGTGCCAGCAGCGTAGCCTGGGCCAACGTCCTGACTTTC. The encoded protein is CASSVAWANVLTF.